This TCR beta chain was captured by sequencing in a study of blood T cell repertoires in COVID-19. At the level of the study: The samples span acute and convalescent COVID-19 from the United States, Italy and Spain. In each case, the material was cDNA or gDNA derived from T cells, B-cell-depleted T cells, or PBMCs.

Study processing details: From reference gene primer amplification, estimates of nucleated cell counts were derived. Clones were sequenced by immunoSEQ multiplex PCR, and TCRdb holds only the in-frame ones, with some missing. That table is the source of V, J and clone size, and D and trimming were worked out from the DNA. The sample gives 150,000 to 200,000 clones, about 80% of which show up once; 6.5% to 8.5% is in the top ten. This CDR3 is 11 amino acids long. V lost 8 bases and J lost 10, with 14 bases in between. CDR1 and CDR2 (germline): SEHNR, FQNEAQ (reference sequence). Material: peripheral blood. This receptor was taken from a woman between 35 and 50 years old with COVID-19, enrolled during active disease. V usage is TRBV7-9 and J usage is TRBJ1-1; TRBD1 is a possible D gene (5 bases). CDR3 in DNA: TGTGCCAGCGGCTCTCCCGGGGGAGCTTTCTTT. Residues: CASGSPGGAFF.